The TCR beta chain described here comes from a study of CD8 T cells in Susac syndrome. Study outcomes and limitations: The TCR sequencing and HLA analysis in the study involved a relatively small number of individuals, as the study acknowledged.

CD8+ and CD4+ T cells from blood underwent TCR beta sequencing. TEMRA cells were FACS-enriched, and CD8+ and CD4+ T cells were isolated negatively. V gave up 4 bases and J gave up 10 bases; unmatched junction bases: 8. CDR3 length: 15 residues. Germline V CDR1 and CDR2: MNHEY, SMNVEV (reference sequence). With respect to this clonotype: The target antigen is unknown.

RNA amounts of roughly 0.45 to 1 ug underwent reverse transcription with random hexamers. TCR beta CDR3 was amplified by immunoSEQ multiplex PCR. This amplification extended across 54 Vbeta and 13 Jbeta segments. MiXCR, run by TCRdb on the immunoSEQ multiplex PCR reads, gives a single entry per CDR3 protein. Here the sample spans fewer than 150,000 distinct CDR3 sequences, around nine tenths being singletons. The genes are TRBV27 and TRBJ2-1, with TRBD2 matching 12 bases. Sequenced: CD8+ T cells from PBMCs. The sequence came from a human donor with multiple sclerosis. The CDR3 region has the DNA TGTGCCAGCAGTTCCTTACTAGCGGGAGGAGAGGAGCAGTTCTTC. Translating it yields CASSSLLAGGEEQFF.